Listed below are T cell receptor beta chains from one sample, sequenced in a study of cytomegalovirus exposure and HLA in healthy donors. The table came from immunoSEQ multiplex PCR; TCRdb's copy has only in-frame clones and leaves some out. The data hold approximately 150,000 clones, with around 72% observed a single time. Sequenced: PBMCs. All receptors derive from a female donor in good health and CMV-seronegative. The CDR3 runs from the conserved cysteine through the conserved F or W. Fields, in order: D gene, V gene, clone size, J gene, CDR3 length, CDR3 DNA, CDR3 protein. The D gene is left open where the match is weak. Clone size, where shown, is once, few, many, or a class for clones that have expanded.

D gene: -
V gene: TRBV7-2
clone size: -
J gene: TRBJ2-3
CDR3 length: 16
CDR3 DNA: TGTGCCAGCAGCTTACGCACCCTCTCAAGTAGAGATACGCAGTATTTT
CDR3 protein: CASSLRTLSSRDTQYF

D gene: -
V gene: TRBV10-3
clone size: -
J gene: TRBJ2-1
CDR3 length: 14
CDR3 DNA: TGTGCCATCAGTACCCAGAACCGCTACAATGAGCAGTTCTTC
CDR3 protein: CAISTQNRYNEQFF

D gene: TRBD2
V gene: TRBV5-6
clone size: -
J gene: TRBJ2-2
CDR3 length: 18
CDR3 DNA: TGTGCCAGCAGCTTTCGACTAGCGGGGCTTGCAAGCACCGGGGAGCTGTTTTTT
CDR3 protein: CASSFRLAGLASTGELFF

D gene: -
V gene: TRBV19
clone size: -
J gene: TRBJ1-5
CDR3 length: 16
CDR3 DNA: TGTGCCAGTAGTAGGTATCAGGGCCATAGCAATCAGCCCCAGCATTTT
CDR3 protein: CASSRYQGHSNQPQHF

D gene: -
V gene: TRBV4-2
clone size: few
J gene: TRBJ1-1
CDR3 length: 14
CDR3 DNA: TGTGCCAGCAGCCAAGTCAGGGGGAACACTGAAGCTTTCTTT
CDR3 protein: CASSQVRGNTEAFF

D gene: -
V gene: TRBV4-2
clone size: -
J gene: TRBJ1-4
CDR3 length: 16
CDR3 DNA: TGTGCCAGCAGCCAAGATCCGGGGAGGGCTAATGAAAAACTGTTTTTT
CDR3 protein: CASSQDPGRANEKLFF

D gene: TRBD1
V gene: TRBV4-2
clone size: -
J gene: TRBJ1-4
CDR3 length: 15
CDR3 DNA: TGTGCCAGCAGGACAGGGGGACGAACTAATGAAAAACTGTTTTTT
CDR3 protein: CASRTGGRTNEKLFF

D gene: -
V gene: TRBV4-3
clone size: -
J gene: TRBJ2-5
CDR3 length: 15
CDR3 DNA: TGCGCCAGCAGCCAACAGGGGCTACCCCAAGAGACCCAGTACTTC
CDR3 protein: CASSQQGLPQETQYF

D gene: -
V gene: TRBV27
clone size: -
J gene: TRBJ2-5
CDR3 length: 14
CDR3 DNA: TGTGCCAGCAGTCCTTTGGCCCCCGGGGGGACCCAGTACTTC
CDR3 protein: CASSPLAPGGTQYF

D gene: TRBD1
V gene: TRBV7-9
clone size: -
J gene: TRBJ1-4
CDR3 length: 17
CDR3 DNA: TGTTCCAGCCGAAGGGGGGGACAGGGGGGCCTGAATGAAAAACTGTTTTTT
CDR3 protein: CSSRRGGQGGLNEKLFF

D gene: TRBD1
V gene: TRBV18
clone size: -
J gene: TRBJ1-2
CDR3 length: 20
CDR3 DNA: TGTGCCAGCTCACCACCGTTCGCTCGGCAGGGGGCTTACACTAACTATGGCTACACCTTC
CDR3 protein: CASSPPFARQGAYTNYGYTF

D gene: TRBD2
V gene: TRBV9
clone size: -
J gene: TRBJ2-5
CDR3 length: 16
CDR3 DNA: TGTGCCAGCAGCGTCGGAAGGGGCGGGAGTTTTGAGACCCAGTACTTC
CDR3 protein: CASSVGRGGSFETQYF

D gene: -
V gene: TRBV7-9
clone size: -
J gene: TRBJ2-1
CDR3 length: 16
CDR3 DNA: TGTGCCAGCCTCTCGGATTCCTCTCGGGATATTAGTGAGCAGTTCTTC
CDR3 protein: CASLSDSSRDISEQFF

D gene: TRBD1
V gene: TRBV11-3
clone size: -
J gene: TRBJ2-7
CDR3 length: 13
CDR3 DNA: TGTGCCAGCAGCCCCGGGACAGACTACGAGCAGTACTTC
CDR3 protein: CASSPGTDYEQYF

D gene: -
V gene: TRBV2
clone size: -
J gene: TRBJ2-3
CDR3 length: 11
CDR3 DNA: TGTGCCAGCAGGGCGGGCGATACGCAGTATTTT
CDR3 protein: CASRAGDTQYF

D gene: TRBD1
V gene: TRBV18
clone size: -
J gene: TRBJ2-1
CDR3 length: 14
CDR3 DNA: TGTGCCAGCTCACCATCGACAGGGAACAATGAGCAGTTCTTC
CDR3 protein: CASSPSTGNNEQFF

D gene: -
V gene: TRBV11-2
clone size: -
J gene: TRBJ1-2
CDR3 length: 14
CDR3 DNA: TGTGCCAGCAGCTTAGTTCTACAGTCCTATGGCTACACCTTC
CDR3 protein: CASSLVLQSYGYTF

D gene: -
V gene: TRBV4-3
clone size: -
J gene: TRBJ2-3
CDR3 length: 16
CDR3 DNA: TGCGCCAGCAGCCGGGTTAGCGGAGGAGGTTGGGATACGCAGTATTTT
CDR3 protein: CASSRVSGGGWDTQYF

D gene: TRBD1
V gene: TRBV6-1
clone size: -
J gene: TRBJ1-1
CDR3 length: 16
CDR3 DNA: TGTGCCAGCAGTCAAGGCGGAGGACAGGGTGGGTCTGAAGCTTTCTTT
CDR3 protein: CASSQGGGQGGSEAFF

D gene: -
V gene: TRBV9
clone size: -
J gene: TRBJ1-6
CDR3 length: 13
CDR3 DNA: TGTGCCAGCAGCGTAGGACAAGGATCACCCCTCCACTTT
CDR3 protein: CASSVGQGSPLHF

D gene: TRBD2
V gene: TRBV4-3
clone size: -
J gene: TRBJ2-3
CDR3 length: 18
CDR3 DNA: TGCGCCAGCAGCCAAGGACGGGGACTAGCCTTTAGCACAGATACGCAGTATTTT
CDR3 protein: CASSQGRGLAFSTDTQYF

D gene: -
V gene: TRBV7-3
clone size: -
J gene: TRBJ2-7
CDR3 length: 15
CDR3 DNA: TGTGCCAGCAGCCCGGGAGGGGGCGCCGCGGTCGAGCAGTACTTC
CDR3 protein: CASSPGGGAAVEQYF

D gene: -
V gene: TRBV7-3
clone size: -
J gene: TRBJ2-3
CDR3 length: 14
CDR3 DNA: TGTGCCAGCAGCTTACCAGGGCTGACAGATACGCAGTATTTT
CDR3 protein: CASSLPGLTDTQYF

D gene: -
V gene: TRBV4-3
clone size: -
J gene: TRBJ2-7
CDR3 length: 15
CDR3 DNA: TGCGCCAGCAGCCAAGACGCGGGTGGCTCCTACGAGCAGTACTTC
CDR3 protein: CASSQDAGGSYEQYF

D gene: -
V gene: TRBV11-2
clone size: once
J gene: TRBJ2-5
CDR3 length: 14
CDR3 DNA: TGTGCCAGCAGCCAACAGGGGGGGGCAGAGACCCAGTACTTC
CDR3 protein: CASSQQGGAETQYF

D gene: -
V gene: TRBV7-2
clone size: once
J gene: TRBJ2-1
CDR3 length: 14
CDR3 DNA: TGTGCCAGCAGCGTTTTTGGCCAGGGCAATGAGCAGTTCTTC
CDR3 protein: CASSVFGQGNEQFF

D gene: TRBD2
V gene: TRBV7-3
clone size: -
J gene: TRBJ2-5
CDR3 length: 16
CDR3 DNA: TGTGCCAGCAGCCCAAAGGGCGGGGGGGCCGGAGAGACCCAGTACTTC
CDR3 protein: CASSPKGGGAGETQYF